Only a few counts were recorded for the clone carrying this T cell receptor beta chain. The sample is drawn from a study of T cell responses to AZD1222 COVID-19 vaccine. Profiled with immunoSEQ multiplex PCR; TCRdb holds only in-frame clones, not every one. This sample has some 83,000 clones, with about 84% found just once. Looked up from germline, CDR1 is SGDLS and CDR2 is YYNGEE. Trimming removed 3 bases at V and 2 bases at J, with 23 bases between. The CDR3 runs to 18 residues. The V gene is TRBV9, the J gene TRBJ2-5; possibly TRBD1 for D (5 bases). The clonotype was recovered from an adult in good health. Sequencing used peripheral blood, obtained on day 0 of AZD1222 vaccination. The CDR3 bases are TGTGCCAGCAGCGATGACCCTCAGGGTCGAACCCGACAAGAGACCCAGTACTTC. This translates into CASSDDPQGRTRQETQYF.